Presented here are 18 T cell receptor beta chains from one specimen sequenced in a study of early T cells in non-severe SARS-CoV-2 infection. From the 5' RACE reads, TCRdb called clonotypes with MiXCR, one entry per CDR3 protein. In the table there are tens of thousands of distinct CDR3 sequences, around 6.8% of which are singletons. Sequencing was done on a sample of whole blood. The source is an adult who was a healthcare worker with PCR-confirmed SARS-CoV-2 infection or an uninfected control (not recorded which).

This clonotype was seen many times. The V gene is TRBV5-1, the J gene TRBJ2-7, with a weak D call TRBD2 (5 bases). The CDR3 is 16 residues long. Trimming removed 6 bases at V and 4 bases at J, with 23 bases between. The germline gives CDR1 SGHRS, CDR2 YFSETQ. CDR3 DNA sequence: TGCGCCAGCACCCCGTCTGGAGGCCTAGTGGGATACGAGCAGTACTTC. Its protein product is CASTPSGGLVGYEQYF.

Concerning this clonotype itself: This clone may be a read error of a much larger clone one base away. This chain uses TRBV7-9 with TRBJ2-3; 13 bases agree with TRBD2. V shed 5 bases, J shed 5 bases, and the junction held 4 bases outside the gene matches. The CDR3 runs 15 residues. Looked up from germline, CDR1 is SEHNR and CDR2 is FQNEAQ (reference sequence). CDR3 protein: CASSPGLAGIDTQYF. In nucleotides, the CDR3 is TGTGCCAGCAGCCCGGGACTAGCGGGGATAGATACGCAGTATTTT.

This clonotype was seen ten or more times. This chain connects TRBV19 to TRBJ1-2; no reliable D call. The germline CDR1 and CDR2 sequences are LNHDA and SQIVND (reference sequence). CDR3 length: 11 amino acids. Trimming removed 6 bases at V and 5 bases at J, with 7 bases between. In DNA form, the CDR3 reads TGTGCCAGTAGGAACGATTATGGCTACACCTTC. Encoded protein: CASRNDYGYTF.

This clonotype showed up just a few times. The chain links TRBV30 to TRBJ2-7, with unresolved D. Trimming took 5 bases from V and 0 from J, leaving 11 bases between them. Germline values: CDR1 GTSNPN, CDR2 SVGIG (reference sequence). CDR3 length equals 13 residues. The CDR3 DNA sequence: TGTGCCTGGTCCATCTCCCCCTCCTACGAGCAGTACTTC. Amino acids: CAWSISPSYEQYF. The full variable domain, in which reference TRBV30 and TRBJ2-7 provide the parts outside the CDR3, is SQTIHQWPATLVQPVGSPLSLECTVEGTSNPNLYWYRQAAGRGLQLLFYSVGIGQISSEVPQNLSASRPQDRQFILSSKKLLLSDSGFYLCAWSISPSYEQYFGPGTRLTVT.

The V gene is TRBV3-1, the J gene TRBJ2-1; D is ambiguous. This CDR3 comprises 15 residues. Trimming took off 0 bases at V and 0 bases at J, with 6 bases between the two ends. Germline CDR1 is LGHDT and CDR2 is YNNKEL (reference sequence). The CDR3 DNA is TGTGCCAGCAGCCAAGAGGACCGCTCCTACAATGAGCAGTTCTTC. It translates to CASSQEDRSYNEQFF.

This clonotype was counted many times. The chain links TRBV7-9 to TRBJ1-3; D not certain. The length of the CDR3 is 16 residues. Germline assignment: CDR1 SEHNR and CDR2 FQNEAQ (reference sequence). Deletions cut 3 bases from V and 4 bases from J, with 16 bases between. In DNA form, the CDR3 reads TGTGCCAGCAGCTTTTGGTCCGGCCGGAGGGGAAACACCATATATTTT. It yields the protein CASSFWSGRRGNTIYF.

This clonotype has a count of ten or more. The CDR3: CASSTRDRGRNYGYTF. The CDR3 coding sequence is TGTGCCAGCAGTACCCGGGACAGGGGGCGCAACTATGGCTACACCTTC. The J gene is TRBJ1-2, the V gene TRBV12-3 or TRBV12-4; 12 bases align to TRBD1. This CDR3 has 16 residues. J was trimmed by 2 bases and V by 5 bases; bases with no gene match: 6.

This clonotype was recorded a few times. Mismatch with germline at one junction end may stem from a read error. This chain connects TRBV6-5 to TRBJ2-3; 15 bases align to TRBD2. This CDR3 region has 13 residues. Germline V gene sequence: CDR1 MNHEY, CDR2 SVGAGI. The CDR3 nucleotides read TGTGCCAGCAGTTACGGGACTAGCGGGAGGTGGAATTTT. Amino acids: CASSYGTSGRWNF.

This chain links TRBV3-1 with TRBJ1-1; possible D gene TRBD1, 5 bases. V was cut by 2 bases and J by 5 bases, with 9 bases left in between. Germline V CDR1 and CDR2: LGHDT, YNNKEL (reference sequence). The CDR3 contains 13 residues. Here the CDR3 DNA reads TGTGCCAGCAGCCAAATGCCAGGGACTGAAGCTTTCTTT. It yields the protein CASSQMPGTEAFF.

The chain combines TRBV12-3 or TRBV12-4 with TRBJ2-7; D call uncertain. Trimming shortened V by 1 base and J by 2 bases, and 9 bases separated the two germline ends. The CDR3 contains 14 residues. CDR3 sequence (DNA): TGTGCCAGCAGTTTAGTGCAGAACCCCTACGAGCAGTACTTC. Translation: CASSLVQNPYEQYF.

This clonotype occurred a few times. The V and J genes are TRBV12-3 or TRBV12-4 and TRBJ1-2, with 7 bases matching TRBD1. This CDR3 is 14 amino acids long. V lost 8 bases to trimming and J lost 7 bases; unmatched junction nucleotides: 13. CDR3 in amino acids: CASCTTRQGSGYTF. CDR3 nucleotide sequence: TGTGCCAGCTGCACCACCCGACAGGGTTCTGGCTACACCTTC.

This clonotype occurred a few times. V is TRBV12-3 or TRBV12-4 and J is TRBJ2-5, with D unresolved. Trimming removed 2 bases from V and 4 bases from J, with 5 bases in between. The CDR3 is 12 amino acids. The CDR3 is CASSLSLETQYF. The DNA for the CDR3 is TGTGCCAGCAGTTTATCGCTAGAGACCCAGTACTTC.

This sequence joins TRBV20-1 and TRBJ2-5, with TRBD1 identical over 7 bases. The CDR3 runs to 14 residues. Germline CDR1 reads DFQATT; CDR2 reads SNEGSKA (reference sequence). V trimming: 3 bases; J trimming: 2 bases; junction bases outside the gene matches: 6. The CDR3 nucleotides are TGCAGTGCTAGCCTCCCGGGACAGCAAGAGACCCAGTACTTC. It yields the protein CSASLPGQQETQYF.

Written as DNA, the CDR3 is TGTGCCAGCAGTCCCGGGACAGGGGTTCGGGAAGCTTTCTTT. Its translation: CASSPGTGVREAFF. The V call is TRBV6-6, the J call TRBJ1-1, with TRBD1 matching 10 bases. The ends lost 5 bases at V and 8 bases at J; junction bases unmatched: 8. CDR3 length: 14 residues. In germline, CDR1 is MNHNY, CDR2 SVGAGI (reference sequence).

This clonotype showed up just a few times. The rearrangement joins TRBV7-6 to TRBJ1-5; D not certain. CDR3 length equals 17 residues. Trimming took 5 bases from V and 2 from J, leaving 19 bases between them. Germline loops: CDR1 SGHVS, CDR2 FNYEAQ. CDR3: CASSARVVAEGNQPQHF. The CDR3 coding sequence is TGTGCCAGCAGCGCAAGGGTTGTCGCAGAAGGCAATCAGCCCCAGCATTTT.

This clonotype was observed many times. The CDR3 loop reads CASSSGGHEQYF. The CDR3, as DNA: TGTGCCAGCAGCTCAGGGGGCCACGAGCAGTACTTC. This chain uses TRBV7-9 with TRBJ2-7; TRBD1 aligns across 8 bases. Losses at the gene ends were 4 bases for V and 5 bases for J; bases not matched to a gene: 1. The V gene's germline CDR1 is SEHNR and CDR2 FQNEAQ (reference sequence). CDR3 length equals 12 residues.

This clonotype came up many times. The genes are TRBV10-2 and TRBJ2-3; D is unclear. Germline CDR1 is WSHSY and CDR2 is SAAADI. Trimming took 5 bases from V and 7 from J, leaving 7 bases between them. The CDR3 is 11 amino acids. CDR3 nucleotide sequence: TGCGCCAGCAGTACGGAGAATACGCAGTATTTT. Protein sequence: CASSTENTQYF.

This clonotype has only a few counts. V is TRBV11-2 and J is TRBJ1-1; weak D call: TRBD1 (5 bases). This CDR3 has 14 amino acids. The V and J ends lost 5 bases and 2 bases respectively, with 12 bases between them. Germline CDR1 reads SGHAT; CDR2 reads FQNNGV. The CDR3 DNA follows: TGTGCCAGCAGCCCCCTTCGGGGCAACACTGAAGCTTTCTTT. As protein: CASSPLRGNTEAFF.